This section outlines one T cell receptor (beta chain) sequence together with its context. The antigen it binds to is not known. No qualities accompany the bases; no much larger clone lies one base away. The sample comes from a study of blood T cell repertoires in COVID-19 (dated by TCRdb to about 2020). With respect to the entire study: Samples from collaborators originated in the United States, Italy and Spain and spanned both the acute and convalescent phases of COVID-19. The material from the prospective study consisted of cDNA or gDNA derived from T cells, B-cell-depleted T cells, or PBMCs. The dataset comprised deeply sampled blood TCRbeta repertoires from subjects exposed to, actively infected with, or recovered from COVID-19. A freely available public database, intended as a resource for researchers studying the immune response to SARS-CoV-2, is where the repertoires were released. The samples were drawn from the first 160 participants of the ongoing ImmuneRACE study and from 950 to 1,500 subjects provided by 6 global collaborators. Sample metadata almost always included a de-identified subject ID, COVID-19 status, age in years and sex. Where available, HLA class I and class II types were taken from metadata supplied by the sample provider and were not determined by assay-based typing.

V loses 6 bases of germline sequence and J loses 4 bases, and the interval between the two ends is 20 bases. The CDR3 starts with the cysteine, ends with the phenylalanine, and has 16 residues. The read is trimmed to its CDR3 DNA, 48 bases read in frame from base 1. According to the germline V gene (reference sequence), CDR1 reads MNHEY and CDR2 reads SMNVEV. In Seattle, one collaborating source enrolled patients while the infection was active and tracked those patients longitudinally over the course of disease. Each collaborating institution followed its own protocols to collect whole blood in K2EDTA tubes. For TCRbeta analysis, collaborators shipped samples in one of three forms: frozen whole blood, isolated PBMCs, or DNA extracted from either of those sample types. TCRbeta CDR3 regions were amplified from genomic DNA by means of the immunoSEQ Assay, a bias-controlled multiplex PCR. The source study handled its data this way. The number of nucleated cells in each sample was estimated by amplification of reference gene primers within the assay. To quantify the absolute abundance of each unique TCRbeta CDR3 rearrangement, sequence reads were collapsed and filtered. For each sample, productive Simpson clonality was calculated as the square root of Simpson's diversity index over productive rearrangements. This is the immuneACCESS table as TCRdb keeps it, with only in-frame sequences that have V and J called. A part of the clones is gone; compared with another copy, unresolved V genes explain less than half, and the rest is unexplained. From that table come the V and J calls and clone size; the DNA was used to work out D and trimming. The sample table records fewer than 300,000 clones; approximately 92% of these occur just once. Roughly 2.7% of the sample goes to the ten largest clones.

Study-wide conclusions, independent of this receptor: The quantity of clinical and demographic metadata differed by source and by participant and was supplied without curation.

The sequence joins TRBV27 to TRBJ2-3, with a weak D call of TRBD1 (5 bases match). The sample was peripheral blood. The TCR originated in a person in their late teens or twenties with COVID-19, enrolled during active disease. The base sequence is TGTGCCAGCAGAGTTACAGGCCGCTCCCCCGCAGATACGCAGTATTTT. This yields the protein CASRVTGRSPADTQYF.